Following are 26 T cell receptor beta chains from one sample sequenced in a study of CD8 T cells in ankylosing spondylitis. MiXCR, run by TCRdb on the 5' RACE reads, gives a single entry per CDR3 protein. The sample lists some 240,000 distinct CDR3 sequences; 20% to 30% were seen once. Sequenced material: blood, either unsorted or a sorted T cell fraction (not recorded which). These receptors were taken from a male donor with ankylosing spondylitis or in good health (not recorded which).

This clonotype occurred a few times. J is TRBJ2-2 and V is TRBV6-5; D is unresolved. Trimming removed 4 bases at V and 6 bases at J, with 6 bases between. The CDR3 spans 12 residues. Germline assignment: CDR1 MNHEY and CDR2 SVGAGI. The CDR3 loop is CASSWESGELFF. The CDR3 nucleotides read TGTGCCAGCAGTTGGGAATCCGGGGAGCTGTTTTTT.

This clonotype occurred a few times. This chain joins TRBV20-1 and TRBJ2-7, with D perhaps TRBD2 (5 bases). CDR3 length: 11 amino acids. Germline CDR1 reads DFQATT; CDR2 reads SNEGSKA (reference sequence). V lost 7 bases and J lost 2, with 9 bases in between. DNA for the CDR3: TGCAGTGGATCCGGGGCCTACGAGCAGTACTTC. It specifies CSGSGAYEQYF.

This clonotype has ten or more counts. The chain links TRBV5-1 to TRBJ2-5; TRBD1 agrees at 9 bases. The germline V gene has CDR1 SGHRS and CDR2 YFSETQ. This CDR3 spans 13 amino acids. Unmatched junction bases numbered 5, after V lost 4 bases and J lost 7 bases. In nucleotides, the CDR3 is TGCGCCAGCAGCACAGGACAGGGGTGGACCCAGTACTTC. The encoded protein is CASSTGQGWTQYF.

V gene TRBV30 combines with J gene TRBJ1-2; possibly TRBD1 for D (5 bases). With 2 bases removed from V and 2 bases from J, the gap between germline ends came to 9 bases. Germline V gives CDR1 GTSNPN, CDR2 SVGIG (reference sequence). The CDR3 is 13 amino acids. In nucleotides, the CDR3 is TGTGCCTGGAGTAGAGGGGCCAACTATGGCTACACCTTC. This sequence encodes CAWSRGANYGYTF.

This clonotype was recorded many times. This chain connects TRBV20-1 to TRBJ1-2, with D unresolved. V was shortened by 4 bases and J by 8 bases, with 8 bases between the two germline ends. The CDR3 length is 10 residues. Germline V gene sequence: CDR1 DFQATT, CDR2 SNEGSKA (reference sequence). The CDR3 nucleotides are TGCAGTGCTAATTGGGAGGGCTACACCTTC. The encoded protein is CSANWEGYTF.

The sample holds many counts of this clonotype. The chain couples TRBV29-1 to TRBJ2-3; D may correspond to TRBD1 or TRBD2 (5 bases each). V lost 7 bases, J lost 3 bases, and 14 bases lay in between. Germline V gene lookup returns CDR1 SQVTM and CDR2 ANQGSEA. This CDR3 spans 13 amino acids. The chain's CDR3 is CSANGGRTDTQYF. For the CDR3, the DNA is TGCAGCGCCAATGGGGGACGAACAGATACGCAGTATTTT.

This clonotype was counted between two and nine times. As DNA, the CDR3 is TGTGCCAGCAGTTTTAGGAATATTCGGAATGAGCAGTTCTTC. This codes for CASSFRNIRNEQFF. The chain combines TRBV12-3 or TRBV12-4 with TRBJ2-1, with D unresolved. V dropped 3 bases and J dropped 7 bases, with 13 bases sitting between them. This CDR3 contains 14 residues.

The V gene is TRBV10-3, the J gene TRBJ1-1, with D perhaps matching TRBD1 (5 bases). V was trimmed by 6 bases and J by 3 bases, leaving 11 bases between them. The germline CDR1 and CDR2 sequences are ENHRY and SYGVKD. This CDR3 is 13 amino acids long. The CDR3 spells CAIRGPSDTEAFF. CDR3 sequence (DNA): TGTGCCATCAGGGGGCCATCGGACACTGAAGCTTTCTTT.

In this sample, this clonotype turned up many times. CDR3 residues: CSARAGSDTQYF. CDR3 nucleotides: TGCAGTGCTAGGGCAGGGTCAGATACGCAGTATTTT. This sequence joins TRBV20-1 and TRBJ2-3; D possibly corresponds to TRBD1 (5 bases). The CDR3 contains 12 residues. Between the trimmed V and J ends, which lost 3 bases and 4 bases, there was a span of 8 bases. Germline CDR1 reads DFQATT; CDR2 reads SNEGSKA (reference sequence).

This clonotype was seen at least ten times. The CDR3 coding sequence is TGTGCCAGCACCAAGGGGTGGGGCCAGACCTCCTACGAGCAGTACTTC. It translates to CASTKGWGQTSYEQYF. The rearrangement uses TRBV12-3 or TRBV12-4 and TRBJ2-7, with D possibly being TRBD1 (5 bases). The CDR3 runs 16 residues. Trimming took 7 bases from V and 0 from J, leaving 19 bases between them.

The chain has TRBV20-1 and TRBJ1-5; D gene unclear. Trimming left V 0 bases short and J 4 bases short, with 10 bases between. CDR1 and CDR2 (germline): DFQATT, SNEGSKA (reference sequence). This CDR3 is 14 amino acids long. The CDR3 bases are TGCAGTGCTAGAGATAGGGAGACTAATCAGCCCCAGCATTTT. It is translated as CSARDRETNQPQHF.

In regard to this clonotype: At one of its ends the junction is not consistent with the germline gene, which may arise from a read error. The chain employs TRBV20-1 and TRBJ2-2; tentatively, D is TRBD1 or TRBD2 (6 bases each). The CDR3 runs 16 residues. Germline V lookup: CDR1 DFQATT, CDR2 SNEGSKA (reference sequence). The CDR3 nucleotides read TGCTGTGCTAGAGATAGGGGGGTGATGAACACCGGGGAGCTGTTTTTT. Amino acids: CCARDRGVMNTGELFF.

The rearrangement uses TRBV12-3 or TRBV12-4 and TRBJ2-1; D unresolved. CDR3 length: 13 residues. The germline V and J ends were trimmed by 7 bases and 2 bases, with 9 bases remaining between them. The CDR3 is CASTPGPYNEQFF. In DNA form, the CDR3 reads TGTGCCAGCACCCCTGGTCCCTACAATGAGCAGTTCTTC.

This clonotype was recorded a few times. The genes are TRBV10-1 and TRBJ2-3, with D possibly being TRBD1 (6 bases). The CDR3 spans 12 residues. V was pared by 5 bases and J by 4 bases, with 7 bases between. Germline V gives CDR1 WNHNN, CDR2 SYGVQD (reference sequence). The CDR3 sequence: CASSQGPDTQYF. The CDR3 nucleotides are TGCGCCAGCAGTCAGGGGCCAGATACGCAGTATTTT.

This clonotype was observed at least ten times. V usage is TRBV12-3 or TRBV12-4 and J usage is TRBJ2-7, with TRBD1 identical over 10 bases. Trimming removed 5 bases from V and 8 bases from J; junction bases left unmatched: 15. The CDR3 is made up of 16 amino acids. The CDR3 coding sequence is TGTGCCAGCAGTCCGTCCGGGACAGGGGCGTTCCGAAAGCAGTACTTC. Translating gives CASSPSGTGAFRKQYF.

The table lists this clonotype with a few counts. The chain joins TRBV20-1 to TRBJ2-3; D is unclear. V shed 0 bases and J shed 1 base, with 8 bases lying between them. In germline, CDR1 is DFQATT, CDR2 SNEGSKA (reference sequence). There are 14 residues in the CDR3. The CDR3 protein is CSARDGTGTDTQYF. The CDR3 DNA is TGCAGTGCTAGAGATGGCACTGGCACAGATACGCAGTATTTT.

The chain has TRBV18 and TRBJ2-5, with D perhaps assigned TRBD1 or TRBD2 (5 bases each). With 3 bases removed from V and 5 bases from J, the gap between germline ends came to 13 bases. The germline V gene has CDR1 KGHSH and CDR2 LQKENI. This CDR3 spans 14 amino acids. The CDR3 DNA is TGTGCCAGCTCACCGGGACCAACCGGGGAGACCCAGTACTTC. Amino acids: CASSPGPTGETQYF.

This clonotype was observed a few times. The chain recombines TRBV6-1 with TRBJ1-2; 8 nucleotides match TRBD1. Germline lookup yields CDR1 MNHNS and CDR2 SASEGT. The CDR3 covers 13 residues. Trimming cost V 7 bases and J 8 bases; bases outside gene matches: 9. The CDR3 region has the DNA TGTGCCAGCAACCAAAGGACAGGGAGCGGCTACACCTTC. Amino acid sequence: CASNQRTGSGYTF.

The chain couples TRBV20-1 to TRBJ2-1, with D hard to call. Germline lookup yields CDR1 DFQATT and CDR2 SNEGSKA (reference sequence). The CDR3 consists of 13 residues. Trimming removed 6 bases at V and 2 bases at J, with 11 bases between. This CDR3 is CSARPDAYNEQFF. CDR3 in DNA: TGCAGTGCCCGGCCGGACGCCTACAATGAGCAGTTCTTC.

The gene calls are TRBV2 and TRBJ2-3; 7 positions match TRBD1. V lost 6 bases and J lost 6; bases outside the gene matches: 9. This CDR3 region has 14 residues. Germline V CDR1 and CDR2: SNHLY, FYNNEI. CDR3 region: CASRWTGGRDTQYF. The CDR3 DNA sequence: TGTGCCAGCAGATGGACAGGCGGTAGGGATACGCAGTATTTT.

The rearrangement links TRBV12-3 or TRBV12-4 to TRBJ2-1, with D possibly being TRBD2 (5 bases). CDR3 length: 18 residues. With 11 bases removed from V and 4 bases from J, the gap between germline ends came to 30 bases. This chain's CDR3 is CAFSLAPLRSSSYNEQFF. DNA of the CDR3: TGTGCCTTCAGTTTAGCGCCTCTTAGGAGCAGTTCATACAATGAGCAGTTCTTC.

This clonotype turned up a few times. V and J are TRBV29-1 and TRBJ1-3, with D perhaps matching TRBD1 (6 bases). Germline V gene data show CDR1 as SQVTM and CDR2 as ANQGSEA. The V gene lost 3 bases and the J gene lost 0 bases, with 15 bases spanning the gap. The CDR3 length is 16 residues. The CDR3 loop reads CSVEDFRDTSGNTIYF. As DNA, the CDR3 is TGCAGCGTTGAGGATTTCCGGGACACCTCTGGAAACACCATATATTTT.

The chain uses TRBV20-1 and TRBJ2-3; D might be TRBD2 (5 bases). V was trimmed by 6 bases and J by 5 bases, leaving 21 bases between them. The germline V gene has CDR1 DFQATT and CDR2 SNEGSKA (reference sequence). The CDR3 sequence is 15 residues long. This chain's CDR3 is CSAARAGGSEDTQYF. The CDR3, as DNA: TGCAGTGCCGCCCGGGCGGGCGGATCAGAAGATACGCAGTATTTT.

This clonotype was recorded a few times. V and J are TRBV20-1 and TRBJ2-4; D uncertain. The CDR3 loop spans 14 amino acids. V gave up 6 bases and J gave up 1 base, with 13 bases separating them. CDR1 is DFQATT and CDR2 is SNEGSKA in the germline V gene (reference sequence). The CDR3: CSAGRTVAKNIQYF. The CDR3, as DNA: TGCAGTGCAGGGCGAACCGTGGCCAAAAACATTCAGTACTTC.

The rearrangement joins TRBV20-1 to TRBJ1-5; D is perhaps TRBD1 (5 bases). The CDR3 sequence is 14 residues long. V shed 3 bases and J shed 0 bases, with 9 bases lying between them. The germline V gene encodes CDR1 DFQATT and CDR2 SNEGSKA (reference sequence). This CDR3 is CSASRGPSNQPQHF. DNA for the CDR3: TGCAGTGCTAGTAGGGGACCTAGCAATCAGCCCCAGCATTTT.

Many counts were recorded for this clonotype. The V gene is TRBV29-1, the J gene TRBJ1-2; D is uncertain. V was clipped by 2 bases and J by 12 bases, with 16 bases between them. The germline CDR1 and CDR2 sequences are SQVTM and ANQGSEA. The CDR3 loop spans 12 amino acids. CDR3 in amino acids: CSVEKEGPYNTF. DNA of the CDR3: TGCAGCGTTGAAAAAGAGGGCCCATACAACACCTTC.